The clone carrying this T cell receptor (beta chain) appeared many times. These data belong to a study of identical twins. Template switching added a universal primer binding site, and final cDNA carried unique molecular identifiers. TCRdb reprocessed the 5' RACE reads with MiXCR, giving one entry per CDR3 protein. Here the sample spans roughly 690,000 distinct CDR3 sequences, roughly 6% being singletons. Source material: naive T cells sorted from blood. This sequence originates from a man aged 18 to 30 in good health.

CDR3 DNA sequence: TGTGCCAGCAGCCTCACAGCTGTCGATGGCTACACCTTC. This gives the protein CASSLTAVDGYTF. This chain uses TRBV9 with TRBJ1-2; D not resolved. The CDR3 spans 13 residues. Germline values: CDR1 SGDLS, CDR2 YYNGEE. Trimming removed 4 bases from V and 6 bases from J, with 13 bases in between.